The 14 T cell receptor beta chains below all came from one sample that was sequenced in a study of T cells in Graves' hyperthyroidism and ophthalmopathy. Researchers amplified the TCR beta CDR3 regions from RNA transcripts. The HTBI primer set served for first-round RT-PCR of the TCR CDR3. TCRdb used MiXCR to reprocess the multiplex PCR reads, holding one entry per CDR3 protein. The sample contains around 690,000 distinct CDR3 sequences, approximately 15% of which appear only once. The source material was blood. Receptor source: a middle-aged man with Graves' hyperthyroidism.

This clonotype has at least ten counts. Here the CDR3 reads CASRPDRYEQYF. The CDR3 nucleotides are TGTGCCAGCAGGCCCGACAGATACGAGCAGTACTTC. The chain carries TRBV2 and TRBJ2-7; TRBD1 is a possible D gene (5 bases). CDR1 and CDR2 from the germline V gene are SNHLY and FYNNEI. Trimming shortened V by 6 bases and J by 4 bases, and 10 bases separated the two germline ends. This CDR3 is built from 12 residues.

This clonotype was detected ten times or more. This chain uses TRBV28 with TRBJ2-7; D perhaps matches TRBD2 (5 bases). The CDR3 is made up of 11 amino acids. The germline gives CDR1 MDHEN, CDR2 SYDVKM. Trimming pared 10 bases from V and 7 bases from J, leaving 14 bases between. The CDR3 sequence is CATHLWREQYF. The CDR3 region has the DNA TGTGCCACGCACCTTTGGAGGGAGCAGTACTTC.

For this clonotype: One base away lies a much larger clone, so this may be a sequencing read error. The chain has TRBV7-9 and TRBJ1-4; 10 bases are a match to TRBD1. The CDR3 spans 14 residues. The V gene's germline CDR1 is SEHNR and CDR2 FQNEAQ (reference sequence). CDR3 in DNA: TGTGCCAACAGCTCCGGACAGGGGGTTAGAAAACTGTTTTTT. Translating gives CANSSGQGVRKLFF.

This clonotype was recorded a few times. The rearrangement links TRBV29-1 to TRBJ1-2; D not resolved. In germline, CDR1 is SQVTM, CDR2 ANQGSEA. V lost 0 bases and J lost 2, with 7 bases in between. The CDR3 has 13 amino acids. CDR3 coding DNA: TGCAGCGTTGAAGATGGAGGGAACTATGGCTACACCTTC. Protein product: CSVEDGGNYGYTF.

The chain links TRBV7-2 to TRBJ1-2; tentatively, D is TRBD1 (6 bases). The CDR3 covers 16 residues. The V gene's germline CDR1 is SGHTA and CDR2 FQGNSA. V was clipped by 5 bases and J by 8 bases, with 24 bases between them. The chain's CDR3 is CASSPDSISLDPGYTF. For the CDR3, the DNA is TGTGCCAGCAGCCCGGACAGTATTTCCCTCGATCCCGGCTACACCTTC.

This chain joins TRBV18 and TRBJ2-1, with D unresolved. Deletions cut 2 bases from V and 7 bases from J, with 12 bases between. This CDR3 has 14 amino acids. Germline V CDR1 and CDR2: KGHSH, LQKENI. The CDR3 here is CASSPNIAGNEQFF. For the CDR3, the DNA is TGTGCCAGCTCACCAAATATAGCCGGAAATGAGCAGTTCTTC.

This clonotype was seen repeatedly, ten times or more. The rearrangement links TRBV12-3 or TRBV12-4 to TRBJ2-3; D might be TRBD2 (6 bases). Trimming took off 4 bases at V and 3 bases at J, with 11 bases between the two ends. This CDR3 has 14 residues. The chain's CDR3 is CASSYSGYTDTQYF. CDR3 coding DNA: TGTGCCAGCAGTTACAGCGGGTATACAGATACGCAGTATTTT.

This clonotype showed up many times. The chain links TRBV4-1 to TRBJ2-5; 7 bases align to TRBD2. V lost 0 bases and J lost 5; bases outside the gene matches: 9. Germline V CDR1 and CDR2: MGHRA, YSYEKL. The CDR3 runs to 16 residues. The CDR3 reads CASSQEGGRAGETQYF. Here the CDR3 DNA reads TGCGCCAGCAGCCAAGAAGGAGGGAGGGCCGGGGAGACCCAGTACTTC.

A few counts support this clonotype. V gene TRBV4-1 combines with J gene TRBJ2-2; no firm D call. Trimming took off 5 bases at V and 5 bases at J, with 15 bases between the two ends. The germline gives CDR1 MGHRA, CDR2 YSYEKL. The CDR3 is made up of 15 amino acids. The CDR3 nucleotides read TGCGCCAGCAGCTCGGTGGGTGTTGGGACCGGGGAGCTGTTTTTT. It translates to CASSSVGVGTGELFF.

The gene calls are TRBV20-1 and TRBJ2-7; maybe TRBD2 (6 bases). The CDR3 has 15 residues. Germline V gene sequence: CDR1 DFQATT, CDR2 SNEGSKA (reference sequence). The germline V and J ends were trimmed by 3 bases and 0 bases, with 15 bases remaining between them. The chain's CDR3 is CSASGSSVDSYEQYF. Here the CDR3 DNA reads TGCAGTGCTAGTGGGTCTAGCGTTGACTCCTACGAGCAGTACTTC.

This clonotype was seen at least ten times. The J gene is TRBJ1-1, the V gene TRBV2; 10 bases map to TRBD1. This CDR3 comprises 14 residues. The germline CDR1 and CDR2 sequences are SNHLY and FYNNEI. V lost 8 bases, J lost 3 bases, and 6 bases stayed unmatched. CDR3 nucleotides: TGTGCCAGCGGTAGACAGGGGGCAGACACTGAAGCTTTCTTT. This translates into CASGRQGADTEAFF.

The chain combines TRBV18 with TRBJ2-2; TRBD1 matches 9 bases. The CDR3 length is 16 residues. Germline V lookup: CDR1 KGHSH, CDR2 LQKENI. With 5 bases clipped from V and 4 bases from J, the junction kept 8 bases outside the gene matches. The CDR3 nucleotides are TGTGCCAGCTCAGAATCGGACAGGGGTGGCACCGGGGAGCTGTTTTTT. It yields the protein CASSESDRGGTGELFF.

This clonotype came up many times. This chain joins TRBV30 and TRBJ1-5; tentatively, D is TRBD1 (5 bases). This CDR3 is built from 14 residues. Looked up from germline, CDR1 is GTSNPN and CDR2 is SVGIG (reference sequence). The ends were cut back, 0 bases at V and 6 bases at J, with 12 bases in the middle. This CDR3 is CAWSVNWGLQPQHF. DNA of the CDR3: TGTGCCTGGAGTGTAAATTGGGGCCTTCAGCCCCAGCATTTT.

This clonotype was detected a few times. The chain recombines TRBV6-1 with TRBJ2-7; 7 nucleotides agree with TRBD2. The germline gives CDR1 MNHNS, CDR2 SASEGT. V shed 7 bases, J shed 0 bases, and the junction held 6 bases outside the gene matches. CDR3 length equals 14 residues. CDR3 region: CASNTAGPSYEQYF. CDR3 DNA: TGTGCCAGCAACACAGCGGGGCCCTCCTACGAGCAGTACTTC.